The clone carrying this T cell receptor (beta chain) showed up many times. The antigen remains undetermined. The data originate from a study of CD8 T cells in ankylosing spondylitis. Overall study results and limits: Clones linked to disease were reported to show significant enrichment in matched ankylosing spondylitis synovial fluid. Clones linked with disease were CD8+ and fairly uncommon in the peripheral blood.

TCRdb reanalysed the 5' RACE reads using MiXCR and keeps one entry per CDR3 protein. The repertoire holds around 230,000 distinct CDR3 sequences, with approximately 9% as singletons. Germline CDR1 is SEHNR and CDR2 is FQNEAQ (reference sequence). CDR3 size: 16 residues. V dropped 4 bases and J dropped 5; count of bases not matched to a gene: 12. The chain recombines TRBV7-9 with TRBJ2-3; 7 positions match TRBD1. The source of this sequence is a male donor with ankylosing spondylitis or in good health (not recorded which). Sequencing was performed on blood, either unsorted or a sorted T cell fraction (not recorded which). The CDR3 reads CASSSILRQGLDTQYF. CDR3 nucleotide sequence: TGTGCCAGCAGCTCGATTCTAAGACAGGGCTTAGATACGCAGTATTTT.